The clone carrying this T cell receptor beta chain came up many times. Its antigen remains unidentified. The sample is drawn from a study of blood T cells in healthy people across ages. Study-level results: When set beside aged donors, long-lived donors presented more naive CD4+ cells and higher diversity.

A second roughly 6 to 12 cycle PCR used barcoded and J-beta primers. TCRdb used MiXCR to reprocess the 5' RACE reads, holding one entry per CDR3 protein. The sample lists roughly 1,700,000 distinct CDR3 sequences, roughly 28% seen once, with 6.5% to 8.5% in the top ten. Sample: blood. The receptor comes from a woman between 25 and 40 years old in good health.

The CDR3: CASSYSGEGPDTQYF. CDR3 coding DNA: TGTGCCAGCAGTTACTCGGGAGAAGGCCCAGATACGCAGTATTTT. The J gene is TRBJ2-3, the V gene TRBV6-6; perhaps TRBD2 as D (5 bases). CDR3 size: 15 residues. Germline V gene data show CDR1 as MNHNY and CDR2 as SVGAGI (reference sequence). V shed 0 bases and J shed 4 bases, with 11 bases lying between them.